This TCR beta chain was identified during a study of identifying expanded T cells in peripheral blood. Measured with immunoSEQ multiplex PCR; TCRdb has only the in-frame clones, and not every one. Of around 60,000 clones listed, about 80% were seen once; the top ten hold about 18%. Collection occurred without any documented infections or immune events in donors. The material sequenced was blood. This clonotype originated in a person aged 18-70 years in good health.

Here the CDR3 reads CASSLGGNYNEQFF. The DNA of the CDR3 is TGTGCCAGCAGCTTAGGAGGGAACTACAATGAGCAGTTCTTC. This chain links TRBV7-2 with TRBJ2-1; maybe TRBD2 (5 bases). Looked up from germline, CDR1 is SGHTA and CDR2 is FQGNSA. The ends were cut back, 1 base at V and 3 bases at J, with 7 bases in the middle. The CDR3 extends over 14 amino acids.